A selection of T cell receptor beta chains follows, all from one sample in a study of T cells in localized non-small cell lung cancer. The repertoire was sequenced with immunoSEQ multiplex PCR; TCRdb's copy has only in-frame clones and lacks some. The sample has 50,000 or so clones, about 85% seen once. Sample: peripheral blood, taken before any cancer treatment. Every receptor here comes from a female donor over 55 with stage II squamous cell lung carcinoma. The CDR3 runs from the conserved cysteine through the conserved F or W. A D gene is named only where the DNA matches it firmly.

TGTGCCAGCAGCTTAGAAGTGGGGGGAAACTACGAGCAGTACTTC,CASSLEVGGNYEQYF,TRBV11-2,.,TRBJ2-7
TGCGCCAGCAACCTAGCGGGGGGAAGCACAGATACGCAGTATTTT,CASNLAGGSTDTQYF,TRBV5-1,TRBD2,TRBJ2-3
TGTGCCAGCAGTGGTGGGACGGTTTTTCTTAACTATGGCTACACCTTC,CASSGGTVFLNYGYTF,TRBV6-1,.,TRBJ1-2
TGTGCCAGCTCACCATCGCCGGGACAGGGGGCTCAAGAGACCCAGTACTTC,CASSPSPGQGAQETQYF,TRBV18,TRBD1,TRBJ2-5
TGTGCTAGTGGTTTGCCCGCGGTAAGGGGGAACACTGAAGCTTTCTTT,CASGLPAVRGNTEAFF,TRBV12-5,.,TRBJ1-1
TGTGCCAGCCAAACTAGCGGGGGGAGAGAGACCCAGTACTTC,CASQTSGGRETQYF,TRBV2,TRBD2,TRBJ2-5
TGTGCCAGTAGTAGGTTCCGCTACGAGCAGTACTTC,CASSRFRYEQYF,TRBV19,.,TRBJ2-7
TGTGCCTGGGGGACCGGCCCCTCTGGAAACACCATATATTTT,CAWGTGPSGNTIYF,TRBV30,.,TRBJ1-3
TGTGCCAGTACCATGGGGACGCCTGGGGATACGCAGTATTTT,CASTMGTPGDTQYF,TRBV19,.,TRBJ2-3
TGTGCCAGCAGTGAGAAACAGGGGCTAGGTGGGAACACTGAAGCTTTCTTT,CASSEKQGLGGNTEAFF,TRBV2,TRBD1,TRBJ1-1
TGCGCCAGCAGCTTCTACAGGGGCCCTAATGAAAAACTGTTTTTT,CASSFYRGPNEKLFF,TRBV5-1,TRBD1,TRBJ1-4